This passage covers 27 T cell receptor beta chains from one sample sequenced in a study of a mutant IDH1 vaccine in newly diagnosed glioma. These receptors' antigens are unknown. Time point given: week 23, last vaccination. Mutant IDH1 20-mer peptide, at 300 ug, made up each vaccine dose, with topical imiquimod. Profiled with immunoSEQ multiplex PCR; TCRdb holds only in-frame clones, not every one. Here the sample spans roughly 38,000 clones, roughly 79% being singletons. This material consisted of PBMCs, taken from a glioma patient whose treatment included an IDH1 peptide vaccine. The source is a woman aged 40 to 55 with glioma. Some clones in this sample may be carry-over from other donors' samples.

This rearrangement joins TRBV6-1 to TRBJ1-3; no clear D. The CDR3 is made up of 14 amino acids. Deletions cut 10 bases from V and 4 bases from J, with 17 bases between. The V gene's germline CDR1 is MNHNS and CDR2 SASEGT. CDR3 sequence (DNA): TGTGCCACTCTAGCGTCCAGGACCGGAAACACCATATATTTT. Protein product: CATLASRTGNTIYF.

This chain connects TRBV2 to TRBJ2-7; D gene ambiguous. Trimming cost V 1 base and J 4 bases, with 2 bases left between them. From germline, CDR1 is SNHLY and CDR2 FYNNEI. CDR3 size: 11 residues. The CDR3 spells CASSEGYEQYF. DNA of the CDR3: TGTGCCAGCAGTGAAGGGTACGAGCAGTACTTC.

On this clone: One end of the junction fails to match germline, which may point to a read error. J is TRBJ1-1 and V is TRBV6-5; D is perhaps TRBD1 (5 bases). This CDR3 contains 13 residues. Germline values: CDR1 MNHEY, CDR2 SVGAGI. The CDR3: CASSYGDDTKAFF. In DNA, the CDR3 is TGTGCCAGCAGTTACGGGGACGACACTAAAGCTTTCTTT.

V is TRBV29-1 and J is TRBJ2-1; 15 nucleotides align to TRBD2. The CDR3 length is 17 residues. Germline trimming cut 4 bases from V and 5 bases from J; bases unmatched to any gene: 9. Looked up from germline, CDR1 is SQVTM and CDR2 is ANQGSEA. CDR3 DNA sequence: TGCAGCGTTGGCGGGACTAGCGGGGGGTTCTCGAACAATGAGCAGTTCTTC. This sequence encodes CSVGGTSGGFSNNEQFF.

This chain links TRBV11-3 with TRBJ2-2; perhaps TRBD1 as D (6 bases). CDR3 length equals 14 residues. Germline V gene sequence: CDR1 SGHNT, CDR2 YENEEA. Trimming removed 5 bases from V and 3 bases from J, with 10 bases in between. The CDR3: CASSQDSYTGELFF. CDR3 DNA: TGTGCCAGCAGCCAGGACAGCTACACCGGGGAGCTGTTTTTT. Looking up the rest from reference TRBV11-3 and TRBJ2-2 gives the full variable domain: EAGVVQSPRYKIIEKKQPVAFWCNPISGHNTLYWYLQNLGQGPELLIRYENEEAVDDSQLPKDRFSAERLKGVDSTLKIQPAELGDSAVYLCASSQDSYTGELFFGEGSRLTVL.

This clone has a single count. The chain links TRBV11-2 to TRBJ1-2; 7 nucleotides match TRBD1. Germline-derived CDR1 and CDR2 are SGHAT and FQNNGV. The ends lost 6 bases at V and 4 bases at J; junction bases unmatched: 5. The CDR3 has 13 amino acids. The CDR3 loop reads CASSPGTAYGYTF. CDR3 nucleotides: TGTGCCAGCAGTCCCGGGACAGCCTATGGCTACACCTTC.

The V and J genes are TRBV6-5 and TRBJ2-7, with TRBD2 matching over 8 bases. The V segment lost 2 bases and the J segment 0 bases; nucleotides outside the gene matches: 3. Germline CDR1 MNHEY, CDR2 SVGAGI. This CDR3 is 15 amino acids long. This CDR3 is CASSYRREVSYEQYF. In DNA, the CDR3 is TGTGCCAGCAGTTACCGGCGGGAGGTCTCCTACGAGCAGTACTTC.

This clone occurred a few times. The chain has TRBV4-2 and TRBJ1-1; D is unclear. The V gene lost 1 base and the J gene lost 10 bases, with 13 bases spanning the gap. CDR3 size: 13 residues. The germline gives CDR1 LGHNA, CDR2 YNFKEQ. CDR3 sequence: CASSQGARDGAFF. The CDR3 DNA follows: TGTGCCAGCAGCCAAGGAGCACGAGATGGAGCTTTCTTT.

The chain is built from TRBV4-1 and TRBJ1-1, with D maybe TRBD1 (6 bases). The germline CDR1 and CDR2 sequences are MGHRA and YSYEKL. The ends were cut back, 2 bases at V and 4 bases at J, with 17 bases in the middle. This CDR3 has 16 residues. The DNA of the CDR3 is TGCGCCAGCAGCCAATACCCACAGGGTGTGGGCACTGAAGCTTTCTTT. Translation: CASSQYPQGVGTEAFF.

The chain combines TRBV7-2 with TRBJ2-5; perhaps D is TRBD1 or TRBD2 (5 bases each). Germline assignment: CDR1 SGHTA and CDR2 FQGNSA. The V end was cut by 1 base, the J end by 0 bases, with 12 bases between. The CDR3 has 16 residues. CDR3 region: CASSLVGDEYQETQYF. In DNA, the CDR3 is TGTGCCAGCAGCTTAGTGGGGGACGAGTACCAAGAGACCCAGTACTTC.

The V gene is TRBV20-1, the J gene TRBJ1-2, with TRBD1 matching 7 bases. Germline V gene sequence: CDR1 DFQATT, CDR2 SNEGSKA (reference sequence). V lost 8 bases and J lost 6; bases outside the gene matches: 6. The CDR3 is made up of 11 amino acids. The CDR3 DNA reads as TGCAGTTCTGGACAGGAGGATGGCTACACCTTC. Protein sequence: CSSGQEDGYTF.

V gene TRBV5-1 combines with J gene TRBJ2-3, with TRBD2 identical over 8 bases. Germline V gene lookup returns CDR1 SGHRS and CDR2 YFSETQ. V lost 4 bases and J lost 4; bases outside the gene matches: 5. The CDR3 contains 14 residues. The CDR3 sequence is CASSPGGAADTQYF. CDR3 DNA sequence: TGCGCCAGCAGCCCGGGAGGGGCGGCAGATACGCAGTATTTT. Combining the CDR3 with reference TRBV5-1 and TRBJ2-3 gives the whole variable domain KAGVTQTPRYLIKTRGQQVTLSCSPISGHRSVSWYQQTPGQGLQFLFEYFSETQRNKGNFPGRFSGRQFSNSRSEMNVSTLELGDSALYLCASSPGGAADTQYFGPGTRLTVL.

This rearrangement joins TRBV4-2 to TRBJ2-3; 13 bases map to TRBD2. This CDR3 is built from 16 residues. Germline loops: CDR1 LGHNA, CDR2 YNFKEQ. Trimming at V came to 4 bases and at J to 5 bases, leaving 6 bases not matched to a gene. Here the CDR3 DNA reads TGTGCCAGCAGCCCAACTAGCGGGGGGGCACGAGATACGCAGTATTTT. Amino acid sequence: CASSPTSGGARDTQYF.

This clone was counted a few times. V and J are TRBV7-3 and TRBJ1-1, with D tentatively TRBD1 (6 bases). Trimming left V 2 bases short and J 3 bases short, with 7 bases between. This CDR3 is 13 amino acids long. CDR1 and CDR2 (germline): SGHTA, FQGTGA. CDR3 in amino acids: CASSLPGDTEAFF. Here the CDR3 DNA reads TGTGCCAGCAGCTTACCAGGGGACACTGAAGCTTTCTTT.

V is TRBV15 and J is TRBJ2-2; TRBD2 is a possible D gene (5 bases). CDR1 and CDR2 (germline): LNHNV, YYDKDF (reference sequence). V shed 0 bases and J shed 6 bases, with 5 bases lying between them. CDR3 length: 13 residues. In nucleotides, the CDR3 is TGTGCCACCAGCAGAGATAGCGCCGGGGAGCTGTTTTTT. This translates into CATSRDSAGELFF.

Here the CDR3 reads CASSYLGTEAFF. In DNA form, the CDR3 reads TGTGCCAGCAGTTACTTAGGGACAGAAGCTTTCTTT. The chain employs TRBV6-6 and TRBJ1-1; a possible D gene is TRBD1 (6 bases). The V gene's germline CDR1 is MNHNY and CDR2 SVGAGI (reference sequence). The CDR3 length is 12 residues. V was clipped by 1 base and J by 8 bases, with 8 bases between them.

The V call is TRBV6-1, the J call TRBJ1-1, with 9 positions matching TRBD1. Trimming at V came to 7 bases and at J to 10 bases, leaving 7 bases not matched to a gene. The V gene's germline CDR1 is MNHNS and CDR2 SASEGT. This CDR3 spans 12 amino acids. The CDR3 reads CASKATGGVAFF. DNA for the CDR3: TGTGCCAGCAAGGCGACAGGGGGTGTAGCTTTCTTT.

This chain connects TRBV5-4 to TRBJ2-7; 10 nucleotides match TRBD2. V gave up 2 bases and J gave up 6 bases; unmatched junction bases: 8. CDR1 is SGHNT, CDR2 YYREEE, per germline (reference sequence). The CDR3 spans 15 residues. The CDR3 DNA is TGTGCCAGCAGCTTCACCGGGACTAGCGCGGTCGAGCAGTACTTC. Its protein product is CASSFTGTSAVEQYF.

The chain couples TRBV6-5 to TRBJ2-5, with D perhaps TRBD2 (5 bases). This CDR3 is 15 amino acids long. Germline CDR1 is MNHEY and CDR2 is SVGAGI. Trimming pared 6 bases from V and 0 bases from J, leaving 14 bases between. CDR3 nucleotides: TGTGCCAGCAGCCAAAAGAGAGGGTACCAAGAGACCCAGTACTTC. Translation gives CASSQKRGYQETQYF.

The genes are TRBV7-8 and TRBJ1-6, with a possible D match to TRBD1 (6 bases). V was pared by 5 bases and J by 14 bases, with 13 bases between. Germline loops: CDR1 SGHVS, CDR2 FQNEAQ. The length of the CDR3 is 12 residues. DNA of the CDR3: TGTGCCAGCAGCGAGGGGGGGATTTCCCTCCACTTT. Protein: CASSEGGISLHF. The full variable domain, in which reference TRBV7-8 and TRBJ1-6 provide the parts outside the CDR3, is GAGVSQSPRYKVAKRGQDVALRCDPISGHVSLFWYQQALGQGPEFLTYFQNEAQLDKSGLPSDRFFAERPEGSVSTLKIQRTQQEDSAVYLCASSEGGISLHFGNGTRLTVT.

The V gene is TRBV6-6, the J gene TRBJ1-4; 7 bases match TRBD1. The CDR3 spans 14 residues. CDR1 and CDR2 from the germline V gene are MNHNY and SVGAGI (reference sequence). V lost 0 bases and J lost 8; bases outside the gene matches: 3. CDR3 region: CASSYSTGREKLFF. The CDR3 DNA reads TGTGCCAGCAGTTACTCGACAGGGCGGGAAAAACTGTTTTTT.

This clone was counted a single time. The gene calls are TRBV5-6 and TRBJ2-5; tentatively, D is TRBD1 (6 bases). The length of the CDR3 is 15 residues. CDR1 and CDR2 (germline): SGHDT, YYEEEE. Trimming shortened V by 4 bases and J by 7 bases, and 20 bases separated the two germline ends. CDR3: CASSPGPTGFVTQYF. DNA of the CDR3: TGTGCCAGCAGCCCCGGGCCAACAGGGTTTGTGACCCAGTACTTC.

The rearrangement joins TRBV27 to TRBJ1-2; no reliable D call. Germline assignment: CDR1 MNHEY and CDR2 SMNVEV (reference sequence). CDR3 length equals 15 residues. Trimming took 0 bases from V and 8 from J, leaving 16 bases between them. The CDR3 loop reads CASSLSVETEGGYTF. The CDR3 DNA reads TGTGCCAGCAGTTTATCTGTCGAGACTGAGGGCGGCTACACCTTC.

In its sample, this clone was seen a few times. The CDR3 reads CATTGPRSRGRRKDTEAFF. The CDR3 DNA is TGCGCCACCACAGGACCGCGCAGCAGAGGTCGAAGGAAGGACACTGAAGCTTTCTTT. The chain links TRBV4-1 to TRBJ1-1, with D perhaps TRBD1 (5 bases). V was pared by 10 bases and J by 3 bases, with 33 bases between. CDR3 length: 19 residues. The germline gives CDR1 MGHRA, CDR2 YSYEKL.

The sample holds one count of this clone. This chain connects TRBV18 to TRBJ2-6; 11 bases are shared with TRBD1. The CDR3 loop spans 19 amino acids. V was clipped by 0 bases and J by 0 bases; unmatched bases: 4. Germline CDR1 KGHSH, CDR2 LQKENI. CDR3 region: CASSPPGTGGSSGANVLTF. DNA for the CDR3: TGTGCCAGCTCACCACCTGGGACAGGGGGAAGCTCTGGGGCCAACGTCCTGACTTTC.

This clone is labeled medium-sized (0.01 to 0.1%). This chain joins TRBV29-1 and TRBJ1-1, with D uncertain. V lost 5 bases and J 11 bases, leaving 12 bases between the germline ends. This CDR3 has 10 amino acids. The germline CDR1 and CDR2 sequences are SQVTM and ANQGSEA. CDR3 DNA sequence: TGCAGCGTTAATCGGGCAGAGGCTTTCTTT. Protein sequence: CSVNRAEAFF. The whole variable domain, filled in from reference TRBV29-1 and TRBJ1-1, reads SAVISQKPSRDICQRGTSLTIQCQVDSQVTMMFWYRQQPGQSLTLIATANQGSEATYESGFVIDKFPISRPNLTFSTLTVSNMSPEDSSIYLCSVNRAEAFFGQGTRLTVV.

V is TRBV6-4 and J is TRBJ1-5, with D unclear. Trimming left V 7 bases short and J 0 bases short, with 28 bases between. The CDR3 is 20 residues long. The germline CDR1 and CDR2 sequences are MRHNA and SNTAGT. CDR3 sequence: CASTRPSCRITPNSNQPQHF. CDR3 bases: TGTGCCAGCACTCGCCCAAGCTGCCGGATCACACCTAATAGCAATCAGCCCCAGCATTTT.